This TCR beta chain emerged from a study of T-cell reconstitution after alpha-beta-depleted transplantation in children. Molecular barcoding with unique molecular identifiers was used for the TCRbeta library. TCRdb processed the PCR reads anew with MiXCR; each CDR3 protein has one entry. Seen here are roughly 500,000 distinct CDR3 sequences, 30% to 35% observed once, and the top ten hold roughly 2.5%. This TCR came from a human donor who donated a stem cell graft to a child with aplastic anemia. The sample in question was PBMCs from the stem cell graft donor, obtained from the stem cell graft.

This CDR3 is CASSLGSITDTQYF. The CDR3 DNA is TGCGCCAGCAGCTTGGGGTCGATCACAGATACGCAGTATTTT. This chain uses TRBV5-1 with TRBJ2-3; unclear D gene. Germline values: CDR1 SGHRS, CDR2 YFSETQ. There are 14 residues in the CDR3. V was clipped by 0 bases and J by 2 bases, with 7 bases between them.